These 30 T cell receptor beta chains came from one sample sequenced in a study of cytomegalovirus exposure and HLA in healthy donors. The primer mix had 60 Vbeta and 13 Jbeta primers. The assay was immunoSEQ multiplex PCR, and TCRdb's table has in-frame clones only and misses some. The sample table sets out 130,000 to 150,000 clones. The sequencing input was PBMCs. The receptors shown here come from a male donor in good health and CMV-seronegative.

The gene calls are TRBV5-1 and TRBJ1-1; D possibly corresponds to TRBD1 (5 bases). CDR1 is SGHRS and CDR2 is YFSETQ in the germline V gene. The CDR3 is 14 residues long. The ends were cut back, 5 bases at V and 3 bases at J, with 14 bases in the middle. CDR3 sequence: CASSSERGDTEAFF. CDR3 nucleotides: TGCGCCAGCAGTAGTGAAAGGGGTGACACTGAAGCTTTCTTT.

The rearrangement uses TRBV4-3 and TRBJ2-2; D remains ambiguous. Trimming removed 0 bases at V and 1 base at J, with 9 bases between. The CDR3 runs 16 residues. Germline CDR1 LGHNA, CDR2 YSLEER. DNA for the CDR3: TGCGCCAGCAGCCAAGAGGTGGGCGTGAACACCGGGGAGCTGTTTTTT. Encoded protein: CASSQEVGVNTGELFF.

The CDR3 DNA reads TGTGCCAGCAGCTCTGGGGCCCAGGTGAACACTGAAGCTTTCTTT. Its translation: CASSSGAQVNTEAFF. The chain employs TRBV7-2 and TRBJ1-1; D may be TRBD1 (5 bases). CDR3 length: 15 residues. Trimming took off 4 bases at V and 0 bases at J, with 12 bases between the two ends. Germline CDR1 reads SGHTA; CDR2 reads FQGNSA.

As regards this clone: One end of the junction does not line up with germline, which may come from a read error. The chain is built from TRBV7-7 and TRBJ2-7; 8 bases map to TRBD1. This CDR3 contains 13 residues. Germline CDR1 is SSHAT and CDR2 is FNYEAQ (reference sequence). The CDR3 DNA reads as TGTGCTAGCAGCTTGACAGGGGTCGGCGAGCAGTACTTC. Encoded protein: CASSLTGVGEQYF.

V usage is TRBV6-5 and J usage is TRBJ2-7, with TRBD2 matching 7 bases. The length of the CDR3 is 15 residues. Germline CDR1 reads MNHEY; CDR2 reads SVGAGI. Trimming cost V 4 bases and J 0 bases; bases outside gene matches: 6. CDR3 bases: TGTGCCAGCAGTTCACCGAGCGGGACCTCCTACGAGCAGTACTTC. It encodes CASSSPSGTSYEQYF.

The chain recombines TRBV19 with TRBJ1-1, with TRBD1 matching over 8 bases. CDR1 is LNHDA, CDR2 SQIVND, per germline (reference sequence). The CDR3 extends over 17 amino acids. With 3 bases clipped from V and 10 bases from J, the junction kept 19 bases outside the gene matches. The CDR3 coding sequence is TGTGCCAGTAGTATCCGGAGAGTGGACAGGGACGGTTATATAGCTTTCTTT. Translated, it gives CASSIRRVDRDGYIAFF.

Regarding this clone: One end of the junction fails to match germline, which may point to a read error. The chain combines TRBV9 with TRBJ2-1; 9 nucleotides align to TRBD1. The V gene's germline CDR1 is SGDLS and CDR2 YYNGEE. The CDR3 runs to 17 residues. The CDR3 region is CASSVGDGTGSFNEQFF. Here the CDR3 DNA reads TGTGCCAGCAGCGTAGGCGATGGGACAGGGTCCTTCAATGAGCAGTTCTTC.

The CDR3 DNA reads as TGCGCCAGCACCGATGACAGGACTAATGAAAAACTGTTTTTT. Amino acid sequence: CASTDDRTNEKLFF. The chain carries TRBV23-1 and TRBJ1-4, with D possibly TRBD1 on 6 matching bases. TRBV23-1 is recorded as an ORF, its role being uncertain. The CDR3 spans 14 residues. The ends were cut back, 7 bases at V and 2 bases at J, with 11 bases in the middle.

V is TRBV6-1 and J is TRBJ1-2; 7 positions match TRBD1. J gave up 4 bases and V 4 bases, and 6 bases lay outside the gene matches. The CDR3 is 14 amino acids. The germline CDR1 and CDR2 sequences are MNHNS and SASEGT. The CDR3: CASSGDRDPYGYTF. CDR3 coding DNA: TGTGCCAGCAGTGGGGACAGAGACCCCTATGGCTACACCTTC.

The genes are TRBV5-1 and TRBJ1-2; perhaps TRBD1 as D (5 bases). CDR3 length equals 13 residues. CDR1 and CDR2 (germline): SGHRS, YFSETQ. The germline V and J ends were trimmed by 0 bases and 7 bases, with 10 bases remaining between them. The CDR3 region has the DNA TGCGCCAGCAGCTTGGCAGGGTTTGGTGGCTACACCTTC. Its translation is CASSLAGFGGYTF.

This chain uses TRBV19 with TRBJ1-2; possibly TRBD1 for D (6 bases). Between the trimmed V and J ends, which lost 6 bases and 4 bases, there was a span of 15 bases. This CDR3 comprises 14 residues. From germline, CDR1 is LNHDA and CDR2 SQIVND (reference sequence). CDR3 nucleotide sequence: TGTGCCAGTAGCAGACAGGATTCGCCCTATGGCTACACCTTC. Translating gives CASSRQDSPYGYTF.

The rearrangement joins TRBV29-1 to TRBJ1-1; 10 bases line up with TRBD1. From germline, CDR1 is SQVTM and CDR2 ANQGSEA. The CDR3 contains 13 residues. Germline trimming cut 5 bases from V and 1 base from J; bases unmatched to any gene: 1. The CDR3 loop reads CSVRTGGNTEAFF. In DNA, the CDR3 is TGCAGCGTTCGGACAGGGGGGAACACTGAAGCTTTCTTT.

The chain employs TRBV28 and TRBJ1-2, with TRBD1 as a possible D gene (5 bases). The V and J ends lost 8 bases and 8 bases respectively, with 18 bases between them. Looked up from germline, CDR1 is MDHEN and CDR2 is SYDVKM. The CDR3 has 13 amino acids. CDR3 DNA: TGTGCCAGCGGGAGGGGAGGGCACTGGGGCTACACCTTC. Translation: CASGRGGHWGYTF.

V gene TRBV6-5 combines with J gene TRBJ1-4, with 7 bases lining up with TRBD1. This CDR3 has 13 residues. Germline lookup yields CDR1 MNHEY and CDR2 SVGAGI. Unmatched junction bases numbered 6, after V lost 6 bases and J lost 8 bases. Here the CDR3 reads CASSPTGFEKLFF. The CDR3 DNA is TGTGCCAGCAGCCCGACAGGGTTCGAAAAACTGTTTTTT.

The CDR3 coding sequence is TGTGCCAGCAGCCTCGGCGGGACAGTCGGCTACACCTTC. Translated: CASSLGGTVGYTF. The rearrangement uses TRBV4-2 and TRBJ1-2, with 7 bases that match TRBD1. The V segment lost 4 bases and the J segment 8 bases; nucleotides outside the gene matches: 7. Germline-derived CDR1 and CDR2 are LGHNA and YNFKEQ. This CDR3 has 13 amino acids.

The CDR3 protein is CASRGGFNRESAEAFF. The CDR3 DNA reads as TGTGCCAGCAGAGGGGGATTTAACAGGGAGAGCGCTGAAGCTTTCTTT. The rearrangement links TRBV5-6 to TRBJ1-1, with D possibly being TRBD1 (6 bases). V lost 5 bases to trimming and J lost 6 bases, with 23 bases between them. Germline V gives CDR1 SGHDT, CDR2 YYEEEE. The CDR3 has 16 amino acids. The full variable domain, with the rest looked up from reference TRBV5-6 and TRBJ1-1, is DAGVTQSPTHLIKTRGQQVTLRCSPKSGHDTVSWYQQALGQGPQFIFQYYEEEERQRGNFPDRFSGHQFPNYSSELNVNALLLGDSALYLCASRGGFNRESAEAFFGQGTRLTVV.

The rearrangement links TRBV6-5 to TRBJ1-4; D ambiguous. The V gene lost 0 bases and the J gene lost 5 bases, with 13 bases spanning the gap. Germline CDR1 and CDR2: MNHEY and SVGAGI. The CDR3 runs 16 residues. The CDR3 region has the DNA TGTGCCAGCAGTTACTCTGAGGGCAGAGCAAATGAAAAACTGTTTTTT. Residues: CASSYSEGRANEKLFF.

V gene TRBV9 combines with J gene TRBJ1-2; TRBD1 matches 8 bases. Unmatched junction bases numbered 2, after V lost 3 bases and J lost 4 bases. CDR1 and CDR2 from the germline V gene are SGDLS and YYNGEE. The CDR3 extends over 13 amino acids. The CDR3 sequence: CASSAGTGYGYTF. CDR3 bases: TGTGCCAGCAGCGCCGGGACAGGCTATGGCTACACCTTC.

The V gene is TRBV7-2, the J gene TRBJ2-7; 8 bases match TRBD2. Germline CDR1 SGHTA, CDR2 FQGNSA. The ends lost 5 bases at V and 0 bases at J; junction bases unmatched: 6. The CDR3 length is 15 residues. The CDR3 is CASSPGGAGSYEQYF. The CDR3 coding sequence is TGTGCCAGCAGCCCCGGGGGGGCGGGCTCCTACGAGCAGTACTTC. Variable domain in full (rest from reference TRBV7-2 and TRBJ2-7): GAGVSQSPSNKVTEKGKDVELRCDPISGHTALYWYRQSLGQGLEFLIYFQGNSAPDKSGLPSDRFSAERTGGSVSTLTIQRTQQEDSAVYLCASSPGGAGSYEQYFGPGTRLTVT.

This sequence joins TRBV19 and TRBJ1-1; the D gene is possibly TRBD1 (5 bases). The length of the CDR3 is 14 residues. V gave up 6 bases and J gave up 5 bases, with 16 bases separating them. CDR1 LNHDA and CDR2 SQIVND come from the germline V gene (reference sequence). The CDR3 DNA follows: TGTGCCAGTAGCGACAGTTACGGATGGACTGAAGCTTTCTTT. Encoded protein: CASSDSYGWTEAFF.

V is TRBV5-5 and J is TRBJ1-2; weak D call: TRBD1 (5 bases). Trimming pared 4 bases from V and 6 bases from J, leaving 19 bases between. Looked up from germline, CDR1 is SGHKS and CDR2 is YYEKEE (reference sequence). The CDR3 consists of 15 residues. The CDR3 loop is CASSRRGPRDDGYTF. In nucleotides, the CDR3 is TGTGCCAGCAGCCGGAGGGGCCCCAGGGACGATGGCTACACCTTC.

The chain uses TRBV11-2 and TRBJ2-5, with TRBD1 as a possible D gene (6 bases). Near its end, the DNA agrees better with TRBJ2-7, so the J call may be wrong. CDR1 SGHAT and CDR2 FQNNGV come from the germline V gene. The CDR3 length is 17 residues. The CDR3 loop reads CASSYSLARDIHYEQYF. The CDR3 coding sequence is TGTGCCAGCAGCTATTCCTTGGCTCGGGACATCCACTACGAGCAGTACTTC.

The rearrangement uses TRBV4-2 and TRBJ1-3, with D unresolved. In germline, CDR1 is LGHNA, CDR2 YNFKEQ. The CDR3 length is 15 residues. Trimming removed 0 bases at V and 0 bases at J, with 6 bases between. The CDR3 DNA reads as TGTGCCAGCAGCCAAGATTTCGGCTCTGGAAACACCATATATTTT. Translation: CASSQDFGSGNTIYF.

This chain joins TRBV9 and TRBJ2-1, with a tentative D call TRBD2 (5 bases). Between the trimmed V and J ends, which lost 0 bases and 5 bases, there was a span of 12 bases. The germline gives CDR1 SGDLS, CDR2 YYNGEE. The CDR3 loop spans 15 amino acids. DNA for the CDR3: TGTGCCAGCAGCGTAGGAGGGTATGGGCACAATGAGCAGTTCTTC. Residues: CASSVGGYGHNEQFF.

V gene TRBV7-2 combines with J gene TRBJ1-6; 9 bases align to TRBD1. The CDR3 covers 16 residues. Trimming removed 8 bases from V and 0 bases from J; junction bases left unmatched: 5. Germline CDR1 reads SGHTA; CDR2 reads FQGNSA. As DNA, the CDR3 is TGTGCCAGCTCAGGACAGGGGAACTCCTATAATTCACCCCTCCACTTT. Translating gives CASSGQGNSYNSPLHF. Drawing the rest from reference TRBV7-2 and TRBJ1-6, the complete variable domain is GAGVSQSPSNKVTEKGKDVELRCDPISGHTALYWYRQSLGQGLEFLIYFQGNSAPDKSGLPSDRFSAERTGGSVSTLTIQRTQQEDSAVYLCASSGQGNSYNSPLHFGNGTRLTVT.

The genes are TRBV30 and TRBJ2-7; 11 positions agree with TRBD2. With V trimmed by 8 bases and J by 2 bases, 8 bases remained unmatched. The CDR3 is 14 amino acids. CDR1 and CDR2 from the germline V gene are GTSNPN and SVGIG (reference sequence). In DNA, the CDR3 is TGTGCCGGTAGCGGGAGGGCGGAGGCCTACGAGCAGTACTTC. Amino acid sequence: CAGSGRAEAYEQYF.

The gene calls are TRBV2 and TRBJ2-5, with a weak D call TRBD1 (6 bases). From germline, CDR1 is SNHLY and CDR2 FYNNEI. V shed 7 bases and J shed 3 bases, with 12 bases lying between them. The CDR3 length is 13 residues. CDR3 DNA: TGTGCCAGCACCCAGGGGTCCAAAGAGACCCAGTACTTC. This gives the protein CASTQGSKETQYF.

V and J are TRBV5-1 and TRBJ1-1; tentatively, D is TRBD1 (6 bases). With 7 bases removed from V and 4 bases from J, the gap between germline ends came to 17 bases. There are 14 residues in the CDR3. The germline V gene has CDR1 SGHRS and CDR2 YFSETQ. The CDR3 DNA reads as TGCGCCAGCGCAAAGGCGGGGGCGGGCACTGAAGCTTTCTTT. Amino acids: CASAKAGAGTEAFF.

The rearrangement uses TRBV4-2 and TRBJ2-7, with 8 bases fitting TRBD1. Germline values: CDR1 LGHNA, CDR2 YNFKEQ. The CDR3 loop spans 17 amino acids. V trimming: 3 bases; J trimming: 0 bases; junction bases outside the gene matches: 10. The CDR3 sequence: CASSHHRGATSSYEQYF. The CDR3 nucleotides read TGTGCCAGCAGCCATCACAGGGGGGCCACGAGCTCCTACGAGCAGTACTTC.

This chain connects TRBV7-2 to TRBJ2-7; 10 nucleotides line up with TRBD1. Per the germline V gene, CDR1 is SGHTA and CDR2 is FQGNSA. The CDR3 contains 14 residues. The trim removed 5 bases at V and 2 bases at J, leaving 3 bases unmatched. CDR3 nucleotides: TGTGCCAGCAGCCGGGACAGGGGACCCTACGAGCAGTACTTC. Translated, it gives CASSRDRGPYEQYF. Supplemented by reference TRBV7-2 and TRBJ2-7, the full variable domain reads GAGVSQSPSNKVTEKGKDVELRCDPISGHTALYWYRQSLGQGLEFLIYFQGNSAPDKSGLPSDRFSAERTGGSVSTLTIQRTQQEDSAVYLCASSRDRGPYEQYFGPGTRLTVT.